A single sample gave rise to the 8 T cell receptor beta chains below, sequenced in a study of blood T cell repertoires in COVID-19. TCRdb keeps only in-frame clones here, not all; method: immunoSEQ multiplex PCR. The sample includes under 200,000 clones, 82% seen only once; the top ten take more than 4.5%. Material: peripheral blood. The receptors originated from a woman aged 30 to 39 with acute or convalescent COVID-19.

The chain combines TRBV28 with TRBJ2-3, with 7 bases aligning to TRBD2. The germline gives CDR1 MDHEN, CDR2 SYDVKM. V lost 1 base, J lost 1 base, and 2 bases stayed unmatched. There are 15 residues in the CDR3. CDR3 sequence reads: CASSLSAGGTDTQYF. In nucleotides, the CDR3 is TGTGCCAGCAGTTTATCGGCGGGGGGCACAGATACGCAGTATTTT.

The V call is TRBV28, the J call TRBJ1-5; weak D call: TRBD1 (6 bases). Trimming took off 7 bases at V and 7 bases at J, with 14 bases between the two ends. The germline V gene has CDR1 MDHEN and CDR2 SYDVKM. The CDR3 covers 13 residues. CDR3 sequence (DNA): TGTGCCAGCAACAGGGTTGGTGACCAGCCCCAGCATTTT. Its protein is CASNRVGDQPQHF.

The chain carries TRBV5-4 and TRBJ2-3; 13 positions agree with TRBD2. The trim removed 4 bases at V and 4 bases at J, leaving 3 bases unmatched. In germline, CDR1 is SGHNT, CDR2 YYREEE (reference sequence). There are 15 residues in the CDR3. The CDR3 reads CASSRTSGRSDTQYF. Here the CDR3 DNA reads TGTGCCAGCAGCAGGACTAGCGGGAGATCAGATACGCAGTATTTT.

The CDR3 region has the DNA TGTGCCAGCAGCCAAGAATCTTCCACCCGGGGTGGATATGGCTACACCTTC. Protein sequence: CASSQESSTRGGYGYTF. This chain links TRBV4-2 with TRBJ1-2, with no clear D. V shed 0 bases and J shed 5 bases, with 19 bases lying between them. The CDR3 length is 17 residues. CDR1 is LGHNA, CDR2 YNFKEQ, per germline.

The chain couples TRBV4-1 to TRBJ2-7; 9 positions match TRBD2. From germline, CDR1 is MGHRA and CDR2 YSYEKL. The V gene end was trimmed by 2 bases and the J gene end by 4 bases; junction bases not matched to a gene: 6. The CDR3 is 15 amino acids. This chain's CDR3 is CASSQHTSGSYEQYF. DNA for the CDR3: TGCGCCAGCAGCCAACACACTAGCGGGTCGTACGAGCAGTACTTC.

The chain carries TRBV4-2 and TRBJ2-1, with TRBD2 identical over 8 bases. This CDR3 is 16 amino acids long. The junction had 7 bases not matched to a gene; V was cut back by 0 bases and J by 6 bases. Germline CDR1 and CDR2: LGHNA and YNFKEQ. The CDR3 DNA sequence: TGTGCCAGCAGCCAAGAAGGAGCGGGGGTGGGCAATGAGCAGTTCTTC. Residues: CASSQEGAGVGNEQFF.

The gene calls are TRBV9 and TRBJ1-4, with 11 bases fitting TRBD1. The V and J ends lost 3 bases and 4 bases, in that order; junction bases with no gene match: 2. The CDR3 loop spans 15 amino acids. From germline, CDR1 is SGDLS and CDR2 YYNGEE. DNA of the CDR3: TGTGCCAGCAGCGCCGGGACAGGGGGTAATGAAAAACTGTTTTTT. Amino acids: CASSAGTGGNEKLFF. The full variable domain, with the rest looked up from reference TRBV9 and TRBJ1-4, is DSGVTQTPKHLITATGQRVTLRCSPRSGDLSVYWYQQSLDQGLQFLIQYYNGEERAKGNILERFSAQQFPDLHSELNLSSLELGDSALYFCASSAGTGGNEKLFFGSGTQLSVL.

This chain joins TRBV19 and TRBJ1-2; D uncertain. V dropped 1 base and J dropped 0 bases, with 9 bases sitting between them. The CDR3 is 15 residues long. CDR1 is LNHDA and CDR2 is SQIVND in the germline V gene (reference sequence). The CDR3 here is CASSIGPGANYGYTF. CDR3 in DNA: TGTGCCAGTAGTATAGGCCCGGGAGCTAACTATGGCTACACCTTC.